These T cell receptor beta chains were read from a single sample in a study of shared clonotypes between healthy human individuals. Profiled with immunoSEQ multiplex PCR; TCRdb holds only in-frame clones, not every one. This table has approximately 2.5 million clones, 93% appearing once. The sequencing input was naive CD4+ T cells from PBMCs. Source of these receptors: a man younger than 30 in good health. Some clones in this sample may be carry-over from other donors' samples. CDR3s leave out the opening cysteine and the closing phenylalanine or tryptophan. Not all rows give a size; the values are once, few, many and, for expanded clones, a class.

TRBV5-3	TRBJ1-1	.	ARSLGCWYTEAF
TRBV19	TRBJ2-1	.	ASSTHTSGRAQGYNEQF
TRBV18	TRBJ2-7	once	ASSEAGQVAYEQY
TRBV28	TRBJ1-5	.	ASIKRQGGNQPQH
TRBV5-1	TRBJ2-3	.	ASSLGTATDTQY
TRBV7-9	TRBJ1-4	.	ASSLPGQLLPHHEKLF
TRBV18	TRBJ1-2	.	ASSPLLTDGYT
TRBV6-6	TRBJ2-1	.	ASRKQGSSYNEQF
TRBV6-6	TRBJ2-7	.	ASSYDPGYEQY
TRBV2	TRBJ2-7	.	ASGRYEQY
TRBV5-4	TRBJ2-5	.	ASSKGQQETQY
TRBV5-6	TRBJ2-7	.	ASSLKSGSYEQY
TRBV27	TRBJ2-3	.	ASSSEGWGTDTQY
TRBV20-1	TRBJ2-4	.	SAIVQNIQY
TRBV7-2	TRBJ2-1	.	ASSLLAGGFYNEQF
TRBV19	TRBJ1-2	.	ASSAQGGPNYGYT
TRBV7-9	TRBJ2-3	.	ASSPAGGGTDTQY
TRBV19	TRBJ1-5	once	AGRVRAQPQH
TRBV29-1	TRBJ2-1	.	SGFGNSYNEQF
TRBV29-1	TRBJ2-3	.	SASTGDTQY
TRBV27	TRBJ2-7	.	ASSLMWTGTYEQY
TRBV19	TRBJ1-5	.	ASSGTRQGNQPQH
TRBV6-5	TRBJ2-1	.	ASSYQIHSSYNEQF
TRBV27	TRBJ1-5	.	ASSSRSAGRRNQPQH
TRBV19	TRBJ1-3	.	ASSGIAVDSGNTIY
TRBV4-1	TRBJ2-3	.	ASSQAALTGGGTDTQY
TRBV7-8	TRBJ2-2	.	ASRTSGTRVGELF
TRBV7-2	TRBJ2-1	.	ASSKQGGSYNEQF
TRBV28	TRBJ2-7	.	ASSPPTGTTYEQY
TRBV7-2	TRBJ2-1	.	ASTDTYNEQF
TRBV2	TRBJ2-7	.	ASSEFSEQY
TRBV29-1	TRBJ1-4	few	SVEDPRLREKLF
TRBV2	TRBJ1-4	.	ASRRTGVLNEKLF
TRBV7-9	TRBJ2-2	.	ARGLAGDSTGELF
TRBV9	TRBJ2-5	.	ASNERGDLSLETQY
TRBV28	TRBJ1-2	.	ASSSTDPYGYT
TRBV28	TRBJ2-5	.	ASSTAGTVVGETQY
TRBV5-1	TRBJ1-1	.	ASSWGLAGEDTEAF
TRBV23-1	TRBJ2-7	.	ASSPRRPEQY
TRBV7-2	TRBJ2-1	.	ASSLGGGKGNNEQF
TRBV5-1	TRBJ2-7	.	ASSSYGTSFSYEQY
TRBV19	TRBJ2-3	.	ASRPTSENTDTQY
TRBV4-2	TRBJ2-1	.	ASSQDTSGRPYNEQF
TRBV4-3	TRBJ2-7	.	ASSQGTGRNYEQY
TRBV9	TRBJ2-1	.	ASSPRGSGSSHNEQF
TRBV7-9	TRBJ2-7	.	ASSGYEQY
TRBV7-2	TRBJ2-7	.	ASSLVQTNSYEQY
TRBV5-1	TRBJ1-1	.	ASSLVGVTEAF
TRBV30	TRBJ1-2	.	AWNEKGNGYT
TRBV6-1	TRBJ1-1	.	ASSERVNTEAF